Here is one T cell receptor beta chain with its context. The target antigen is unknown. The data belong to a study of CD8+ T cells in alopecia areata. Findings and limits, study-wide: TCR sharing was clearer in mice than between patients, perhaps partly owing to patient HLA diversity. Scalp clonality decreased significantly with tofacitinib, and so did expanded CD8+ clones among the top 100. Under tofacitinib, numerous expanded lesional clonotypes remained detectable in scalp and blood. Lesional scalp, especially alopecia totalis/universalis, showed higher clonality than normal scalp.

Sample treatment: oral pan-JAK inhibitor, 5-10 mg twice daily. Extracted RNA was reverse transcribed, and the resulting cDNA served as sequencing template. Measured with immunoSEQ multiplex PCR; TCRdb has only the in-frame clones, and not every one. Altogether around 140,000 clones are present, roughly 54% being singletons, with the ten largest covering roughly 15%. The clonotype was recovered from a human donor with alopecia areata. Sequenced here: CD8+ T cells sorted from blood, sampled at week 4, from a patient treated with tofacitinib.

The CDR3 DNA is TGTGCCATCAGTGCCGACCTCGAAGAGACCCAGTACTTC. Amino acid sequence: CAISADLEETQYF. The V and J genes are TRBV10-3 and TRBJ2-5; D is unresolved. The V end lost 4 bases, the J end lost 3 bases, and 9 bases lay between the germline ends. The CDR3 runs 13 residues. Germline V lookup: CDR1 ENHRY, CDR2 SYGVKD.